Listed here is a single T cell receptor (beta chain). Each CDR3 protein is one row after TCRdb ran MiXCR on the 5' RACE reads. The sample holds around 100,000 distinct CDR3 sequences, roughly a sixth seen once. The CDR3 is made up of 14 amino acids. With 3 bases removed from V and 5 bases from J, the gap between germline ends came to 10 bases. The data are from a study of T cells of healthy individuals. This TCR was sampled from a human donor in good health. This rearrangement joins TRBV12-3 or TRBV12-4 to TRBJ1-4, with a tentative D call TRBD1 (6 bases). The CDR3 nucleotides are TGTGCCAGCAGTTTGGGGGCCTCGAATGAAAAACTGTTTTTT. Translating gives CASSLGASNEKLFF.